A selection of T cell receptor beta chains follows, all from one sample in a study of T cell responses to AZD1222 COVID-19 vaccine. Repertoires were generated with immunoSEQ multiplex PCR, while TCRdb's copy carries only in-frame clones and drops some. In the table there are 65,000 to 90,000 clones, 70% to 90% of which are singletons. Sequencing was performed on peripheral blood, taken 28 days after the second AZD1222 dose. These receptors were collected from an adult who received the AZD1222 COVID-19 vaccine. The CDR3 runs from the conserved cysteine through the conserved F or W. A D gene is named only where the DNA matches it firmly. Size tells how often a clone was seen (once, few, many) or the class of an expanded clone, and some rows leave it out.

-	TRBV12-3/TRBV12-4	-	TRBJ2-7	TGTGCCAGCAGTTCCGGGCGGGAGCAGTACTTC	CASSSGREQYF
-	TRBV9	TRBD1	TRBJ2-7	TGTGCCAGCAGCGTGGACAGGGGGTACGAGCAGTACTTC	CASSVDRGYEQYF
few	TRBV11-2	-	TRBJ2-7	TGTGCCAGCAGCTTGAGCCACGAGCAGTACTTC	CASSLSHEQYF
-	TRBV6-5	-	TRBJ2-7	TGTGCCAGCGAACTCTGGACTAACTCCTACGAGCAGTACTTC	CASELWTNSYEQYF
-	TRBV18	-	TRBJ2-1	TGTGCCAGCTCACCAGGGATGGATGAGCAGTTCTTC	CASSPGMDEQFF
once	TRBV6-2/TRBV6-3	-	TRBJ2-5	TGTGCCAGCAGTCCCGTTTCGATCCAAGAGACCCAGTACTTC	CASSPVSIQETQYF
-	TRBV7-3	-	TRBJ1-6	TGTGCCAGCAGCTTAAGTGGGACAACCTCACCCCTCCACTTT	CASSLSGTTSPLHF
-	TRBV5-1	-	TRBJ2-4	TGCGCCAGCAGCTTAAGGGGTACGGACATTCAGTACTTC	CASSLRGTDIQYF
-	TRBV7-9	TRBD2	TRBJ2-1	TGTGCCAGCAGCCCGTCCCTAGCGGGAGGGCCTAAGCAGTTCTTC	CASSPSLAGGPKQFF
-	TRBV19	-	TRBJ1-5	TGTGCCAGTAGTATCCGCTCAGGGGTCCTTCAGCCCCAGCATTTT	CASSIRSGVLQPQHF
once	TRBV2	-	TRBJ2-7	TGTGCCAGCTCCACAGAAAACTACGAGCAGTACTTC	CASSTENYEQYF
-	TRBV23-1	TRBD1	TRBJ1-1	TGCGCCAGCAATGACAGGGGTACTGAAGCTTTCTTT	CASNDRGTEAFF
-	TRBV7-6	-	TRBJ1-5	TGTGCCAGCAGCTTTAGCACAGGGCCAAATCAGCCCCAGCATTTT	CASSFSTGPNQPQHF
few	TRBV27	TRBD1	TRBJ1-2	TGTGCCAGCAGACCGACAGGGATCGGCTATGGCTACACCTTC	CASRPTGIGYGYTF
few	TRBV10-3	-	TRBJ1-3	TGTGCCATCAGTGACAGCAGAACTGGAAACACCATATATTTT	CAISDSRTGNTIYF
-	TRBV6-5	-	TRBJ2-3	TGTGCCAGCAGGAGGGTGGGGGTCGGCACAGATACGCAGTATTTT	CASRRVGVGTDTQYF
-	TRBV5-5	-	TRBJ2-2	TGTGCCAGCAGCCCCCGGACGGGAGTCGGGTTAAACACCGGGGAGCTGTTTTTT	CASSPRTGVGLNTGELFF
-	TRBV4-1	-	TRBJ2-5	TGCGCCAGCAGCCAAGCGCGGGATAGAGGGGGAGAGACCCAGTACTTC	CASSQARDRGGETQYF
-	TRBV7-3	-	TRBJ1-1	TGTGCCAGCAGCTGGGGACCCATGAACACTGAAGCTTTCTTT	CASSWGPMNTEAFF
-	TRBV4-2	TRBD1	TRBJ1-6	TGTGCCAGCAGCCAACCGGGGACAGGTCATAGCTCCTATAATTCACCCCTCCACTTT	CASSQPGTGHSSYNSPLHF
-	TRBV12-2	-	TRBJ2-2	TGTGCAAGTCGCTTACCGGGACTAGCGGGACCCGGGGAGCTGTTTTTT	CASRLPGLAGPGELFF
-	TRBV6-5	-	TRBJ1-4	TGTGCCAGCAGTCCAGGGCGTGATGAAAAACTGTTTTTT	CASSPGRDEKLFF
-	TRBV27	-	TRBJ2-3	TGTGCCAGCAGTCTGGATTCAGATACGCAGTATTTT	CASSLDSDTQYF